Listed below are T cell receptor beta chains from one sample, sequenced in a study of circulating and synovial CD4+ cells in juvenile arthritis. TCRdb's table, derived via immunoSEQ multiplex PCR, lists solely in-frame clones and lacks some. The sample lists fewer than 35,000 clones; around 95% were seen once. Input material: CD4+ T cells from blood. These receptors came from a human donor with juvenile idiopathic arthritis. CDR3s include the opening cysteine and the closing phenylalanine or tryptophan. The D gene is left open where the match is weak. Size is omitted from some rows. Given values are once, few, many or a class for expanded clones.

D gene	J gene	V gene	clone size	CDR3 protein	CDR3 DNA
TRBD1	TRBJ1-1	TRBV5-1	NA	CASSRVNRGRFENTEAFF	TGCGCCAGCAGTCGTGTCAACAGGGGGCGCTTCGAGAACACTGAAGCTTTCTTT
NA	TRBJ2-1	TRBV6-5	NA	CASSYGGQGEQFF	TGTGCCAGCAGTTACGGTGGGCAGGGTGAGCAGTTCTTC
NA	TRBJ2-3	TRBV5-4	NA	CASSGGDRLDTQYF	TGTGCCAGCAGCGGGGGGGACAGGTTGGATACGCAGTATTTT
NA	TRBJ2-1	TRBV5-1	NA	CASSLDSGRYNEQFF	TGCGCCAGCAGCTTGGATAGCGGACGTTACAATGAGCAGTTCTTC
TRBD2	TRBJ2-6	TRBV4-2	NA	CASSQDGTSGRPRSGANVLTF	TGTGCCAGCAGCCAAGATGGGACTAGCGGGAGGCCGCGCTCTGGGGCCAACGTCCTGACTTTC
NA	TRBJ2-2	TRBV6-6	once	CASSYDNFANTGELFF	TGTGCCAGCAGTTATGATAACTTCGCGAACACCGGGGAGCTGTTTTTT
NA	TRBJ2-3	TRBV28	NA	CASSSNHRETTDTQYF	TGTGCCAGCAGTTCAAATCACAGGGAGACCACAGATACGCAGTATTTT
TRBD2	TRBJ2-1	TRBV5-1	NA	CASSAPSGRTYNEQFF	TGCGCCAGCAGCGCCCCTAGCGGGAGGACCTACAATGAGCAGTTCTTC
NA	TRBJ1-3	TRBV6-1	few	CASKPTGTGNTIYF	TGTGCCAGCAAACCTACAGGGACCGGAAACACCATATATTTT
NA	TRBJ1-5	TRBV5-6	NA	CASSLVDQPQHF	TGTGCCAGCAGCTTGGTAGATCAGCCCCAGCATTTT
NA	TRBJ2-5	TRBV4-3	NA	CASSGTLSRETQYF	TGCGCCAGCAGCGGGACTCTGAGCAGAGAGACCCAGTACTTC
TRBD1	TRBJ1-2	TRBV7-9	NA	CASSLEVGGTGYWGYTF	TGTGCCAGCAGCTTAGAAGTCGGCGGGACAGGGTATTGGGGCTACACCTTC
NA	TRBJ1-2	TRBV18	NA	CASSPTSSNYGYTF	TGTGCCAGCTCACCTACAAGTTCCAACTATGGCTACACCTTC
TRBD2	TRBJ2-3	TRBV7-2	NA	CASSLTSGGDTQYF	TGTGCCAGCAGCTTGACTAGCGGGGGAGATACGCAGTATTTT
TRBD2	TRBJ2-5	TRBV5-4	NA	CASRLGGGGAGETQYF	TGTGCCAGCAGATTGGGAGGCGGGGGGGCCGGAGAGACCCAGTACTTC
TRBD1	TRBJ2-2	TRBV28	NA	CASSPMGQLNTGELFF	TGTGCCAGCAGCCCTATGGGACAGCTGAACACCGGGGAGCTGTTTTTT
NA	TRBJ2-5	TRBV29-1	few	CSVAMVVQETQYF	TGCAGCGTTGCTATGGTAGTACAAGAGACCCAGTACTTC
TRBD2	TRBJ2-2	TRBV4-2	NA	CASSQAGLAGGWTGELFF	TGTGCCAGCAGCCAGGCCGGACTAGCGGGGGGGTGGACCGGGGAGCTGTTTTTT
NA	TRBJ1-6	TRBV27	NA	CASRREGQGGSSPLHF	TGTGCCAGCAGGCGAGAAGGGCAGGGAGGTAGCTCGCCCCTCCACTTT
TRBD1	TRBJ1-2	TRBV6-1	once	CASSPGQGGDYGYTF	TGTGCCAGCAGTCCGGGACAGGGGGGTGACTATGGCTACACCTTC
TRBD1	TRBJ1-2	TRBV4-1	NA	CASSQGQGARGYTF	TGCGCCAGCAGCCAGGGACAGGGAGCAAGGGGCTACACCTTC
NA	TRBJ2-3	TRBV6-4	NA	CASSDSGGLLPDTQYF	TGTGCCAGCAGTGACTCGGGGGGACTCCTCCCAGATACGCAGTATTTT